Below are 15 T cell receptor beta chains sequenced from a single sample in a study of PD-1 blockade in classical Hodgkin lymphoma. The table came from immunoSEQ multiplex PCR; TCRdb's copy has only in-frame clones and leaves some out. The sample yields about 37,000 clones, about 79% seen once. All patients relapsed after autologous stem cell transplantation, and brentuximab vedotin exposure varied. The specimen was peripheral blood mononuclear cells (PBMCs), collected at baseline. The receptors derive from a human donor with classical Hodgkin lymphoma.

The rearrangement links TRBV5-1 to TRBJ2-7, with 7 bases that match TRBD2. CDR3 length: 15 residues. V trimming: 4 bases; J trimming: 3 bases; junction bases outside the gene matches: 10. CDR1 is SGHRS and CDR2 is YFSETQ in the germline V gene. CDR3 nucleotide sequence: TGCGCCAGCAGCCCCCTAGGAGCGGGGAACTACGAGCAGTACTTC. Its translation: CASSPLGAGNYEQYF.

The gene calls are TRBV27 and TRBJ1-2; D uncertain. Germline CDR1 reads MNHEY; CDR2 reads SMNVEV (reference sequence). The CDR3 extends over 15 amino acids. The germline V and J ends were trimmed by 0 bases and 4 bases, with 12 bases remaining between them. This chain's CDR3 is CASSLSAIGGYGYTF. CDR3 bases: TGTGCCAGCAGTTTATCCGCAATAGGAGGCTATGGCTACACCTTC.

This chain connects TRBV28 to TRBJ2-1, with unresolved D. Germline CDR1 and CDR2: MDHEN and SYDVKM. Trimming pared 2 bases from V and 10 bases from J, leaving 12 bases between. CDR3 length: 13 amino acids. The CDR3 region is CASSLTGRAEQFF. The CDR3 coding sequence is TGTGCCAGCAGTTTAACGGGTAGGGCAGAGCAGTTCTTC. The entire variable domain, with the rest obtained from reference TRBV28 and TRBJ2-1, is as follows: DVKVTQSSRYLVKRTGEKVFLECVQDMDHENMFWYRQDPGLGLRLIYFSYDVKMKEKGDIPEGYSVSREKKERFSLILESASTNQTSMYLCASSLTGRAEQFFGPGTRLTVL.

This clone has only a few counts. In DNA, the CDR3 is TGTGCCAGCAGTGAAGCGCTTCGTCAGCCCCAGCATTTT. Translation: CASSEALRQPQHF. The J gene is TRBJ1-5, the V gene TRBV6-1; D gene ambiguous. Per the germline V gene, CDR1 is MNHNS and CDR2 is SASEGT. The CDR3 spans 13 residues. Trimming left V 0 bases short and J 6 bases short, with 6 bases between.

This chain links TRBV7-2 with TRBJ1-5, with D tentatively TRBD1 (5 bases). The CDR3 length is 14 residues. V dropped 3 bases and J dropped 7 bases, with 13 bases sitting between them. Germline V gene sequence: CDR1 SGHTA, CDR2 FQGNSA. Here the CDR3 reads CASSFSGIGQPQHF. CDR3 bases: TGTGCCAGCAGCTTCTCAGGGATCGGACAGCCCCAGCATTTT.

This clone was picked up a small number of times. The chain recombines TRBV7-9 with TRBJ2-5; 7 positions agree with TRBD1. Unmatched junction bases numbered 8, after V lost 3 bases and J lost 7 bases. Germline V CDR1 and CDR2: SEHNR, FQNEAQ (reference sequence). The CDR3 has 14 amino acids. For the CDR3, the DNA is TGTGCCAGCAGCTTCGACAGGGACGAAGCGACCCAGTACTTC. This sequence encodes CASSFDRDEATQYF. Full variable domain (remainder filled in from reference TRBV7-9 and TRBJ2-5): DTGVSQNPRHKITKRGQNVTFRCDPISEHNRLYWYRQTLGQGPEFLTYFQNEAQLEKSRLLSDRFSAERPKGSFSTLEIQRTEQGDSAMYLCASSFDRDEATQYFGPGTRLLVL.

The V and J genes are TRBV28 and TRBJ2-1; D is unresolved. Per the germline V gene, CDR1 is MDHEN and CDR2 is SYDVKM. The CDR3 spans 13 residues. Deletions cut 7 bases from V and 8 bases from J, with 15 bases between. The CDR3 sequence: CASTNTNLDEQFF. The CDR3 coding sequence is TGTGCCAGCACCAACACCAATCTCGATGAGCAGTTCTTC.

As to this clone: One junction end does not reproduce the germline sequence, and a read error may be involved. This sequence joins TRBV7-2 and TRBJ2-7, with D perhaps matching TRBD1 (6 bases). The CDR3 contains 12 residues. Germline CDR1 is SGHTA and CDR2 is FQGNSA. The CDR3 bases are TGTGCCAGCAGCTTAGAAAGGGGGAGCCAAACCTTC. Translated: CASSLERGSQTF.

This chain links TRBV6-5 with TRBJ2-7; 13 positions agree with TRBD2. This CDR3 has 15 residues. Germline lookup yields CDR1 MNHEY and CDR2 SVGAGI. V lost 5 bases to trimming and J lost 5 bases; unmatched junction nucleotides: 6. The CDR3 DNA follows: TGTGCCAGCAGTCGGACTAGCGGGAGTCCCCACGAGCAGTACTTC. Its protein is CASSRTSGSPHEQYF.

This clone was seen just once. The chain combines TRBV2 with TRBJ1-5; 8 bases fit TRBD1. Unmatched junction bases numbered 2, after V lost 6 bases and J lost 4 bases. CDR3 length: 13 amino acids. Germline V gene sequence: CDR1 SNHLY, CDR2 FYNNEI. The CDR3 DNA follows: TGTGCCAGCAGAAGACAGGGGAATCAGCCCCAGCATTTT. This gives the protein CASRRQGNQPQHF.

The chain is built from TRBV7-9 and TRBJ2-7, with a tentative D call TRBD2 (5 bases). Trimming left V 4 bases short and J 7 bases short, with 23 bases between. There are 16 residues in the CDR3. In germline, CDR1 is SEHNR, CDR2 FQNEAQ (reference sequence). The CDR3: CASSSPALLLSGEQYF. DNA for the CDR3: TGTGCCAGCAGCTCCCCCGCTCTACTCCTCTCGGGGGAGCAGTACTTC.

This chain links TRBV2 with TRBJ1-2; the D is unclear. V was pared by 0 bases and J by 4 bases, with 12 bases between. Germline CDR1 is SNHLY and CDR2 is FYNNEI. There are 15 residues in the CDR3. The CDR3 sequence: CASSEAEQTLYGYTF. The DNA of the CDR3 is TGTGCCAGCAGTGAAGCCGAACAGACACTCTATGGCTACACCTTC.

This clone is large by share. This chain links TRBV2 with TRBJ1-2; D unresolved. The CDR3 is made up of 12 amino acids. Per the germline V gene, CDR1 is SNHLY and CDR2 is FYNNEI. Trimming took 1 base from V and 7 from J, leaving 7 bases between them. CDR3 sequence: CASSEEVAGYTF. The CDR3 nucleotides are TGTGCCAGCAGTGAAGAAGTGGCTGGCTACACCTTC.

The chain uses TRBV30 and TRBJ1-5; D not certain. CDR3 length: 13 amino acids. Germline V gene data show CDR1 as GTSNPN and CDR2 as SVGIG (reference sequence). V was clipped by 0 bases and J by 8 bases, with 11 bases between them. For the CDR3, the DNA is TGTGCCTGGAGTGTAGGGTGGTTTGAGCCCCAGCATTTT. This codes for CAWSVGWFEPQHF.

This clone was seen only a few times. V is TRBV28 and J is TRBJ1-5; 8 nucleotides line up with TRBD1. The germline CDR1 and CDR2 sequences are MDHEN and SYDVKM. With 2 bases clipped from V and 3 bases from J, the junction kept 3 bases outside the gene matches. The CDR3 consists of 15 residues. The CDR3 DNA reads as TGTGCCAGCAGTTTACTGGACAGGGACAATCAGCCCCAGCATTTT. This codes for CASSLLDRDNQPQHF.